The entry below gives a single TCR beta chain sequence along with its context. The target antigen is unknown. The protocol was immunoSEQ multiplex PCR, while the TCRdb copy is restricted to in-frame clones and leaves out a portion. Among 150,000 to 200,000 clones listed, about 93% were seen once. This sample stems from a study of T cell responses to AZD1222 COVID-19 vaccine. The CDR3 runs 15 residues. The V end lost 2 bases, the J end lost 2 bases, and 12 bases lay between the germline ends. From germline, CDR1 is MGHRA and CDR2 YSYEKL. Second-dose groups at about 4 or about 12 weeks were pooled. Study results and limitations: Most donors were white British, females outnumbered males, and clonal diversity was possibly underestimated. At baseline, just 6 or 7 AZD1222 recipients tested seropositive.

Here the sequenced sample was peripheral blood, taken 28 days after the second AZD1222 dose. This chain uses TRBV4-1 with TRBJ1-2; tentative D call: TRBD1 (6 bases). This sequence was found in an adult who received the AZD1222 COVID-19 vaccine. The CDR3 protein is CASSQLQGGNYGYTF. CDR3 DNA sequence: TGCGCCAGCAGCCAACTGCAAGGGGGAAACTATGGCTACACCTTC.